This T cell receptor (beta chain) appears in the sequencing data of a study of T cell changes during pregnancy in multiple sclerosis. The CDR3 covers 14 residues. CDR1 is MNHEY, CDR2 SMNVEV, per germline (reference sequence). Trimming took off 0 bases at V and 6 bases at J, with 11 bases between the two ends. Clones were read by immunoSEQ multiplex PCR, and TCRdb kept only the in-frame ones, dropping some. The sample lists about 100,000 clones, around 92% occurring once. The chain links TRBV27 to TRBJ1-2; tentative D call: TRBD1 (5 bases). This clonotype was sampled from a female donor with multiple sclerosis, enrolled in a pregnancy study. The input for sequencing was peripheral blood, taken before pregnancy. Here the CDR3 reads CASSLSAGRDGYTF. The DNA of the CDR3 is TGTGCCAGCAGTTTATCGGCAGGCAGGGATGGCTACACCTTC.